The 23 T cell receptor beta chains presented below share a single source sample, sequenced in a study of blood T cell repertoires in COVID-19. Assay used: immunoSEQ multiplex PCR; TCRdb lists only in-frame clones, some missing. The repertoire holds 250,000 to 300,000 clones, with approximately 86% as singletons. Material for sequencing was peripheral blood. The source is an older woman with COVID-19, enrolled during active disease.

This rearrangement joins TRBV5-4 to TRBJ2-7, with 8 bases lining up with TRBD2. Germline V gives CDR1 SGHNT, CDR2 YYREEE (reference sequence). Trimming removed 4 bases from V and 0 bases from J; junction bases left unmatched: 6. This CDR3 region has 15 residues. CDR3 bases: TGTGCCAGCAGCCCCGGGGCGGGGGGCTCCTACGAGCAGTACTTC. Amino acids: CASSPGAGGSYEQYF.

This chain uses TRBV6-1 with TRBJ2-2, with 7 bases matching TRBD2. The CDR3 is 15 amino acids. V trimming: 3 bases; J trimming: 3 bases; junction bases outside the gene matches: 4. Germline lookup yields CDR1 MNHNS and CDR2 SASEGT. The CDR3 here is CASSESGVYTGELFF. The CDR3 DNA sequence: TGTGCCAGCAGTGAGAGCGGGGTATACACCGGGGAGCTGTTTTTT.

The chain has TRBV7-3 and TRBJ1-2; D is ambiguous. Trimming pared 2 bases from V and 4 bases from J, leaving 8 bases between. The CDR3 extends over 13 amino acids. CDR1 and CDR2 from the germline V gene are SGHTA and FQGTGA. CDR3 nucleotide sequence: TGTGCCAGCAGCTTAGGGCCGACCTATGGCTACACCTTC. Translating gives CASSLGPTYGYTF. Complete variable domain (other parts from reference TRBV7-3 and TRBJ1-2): GAGVSQTPSNKVTEKGKYVELRCDPISGHTALYWYRQSLGQGPEFLIYFQGTGAADDSGLPNDRFFAVRPEGSVSTLKIQRTERGDSAVYLCASSLGPTYGYTFGSGTRLTVV.

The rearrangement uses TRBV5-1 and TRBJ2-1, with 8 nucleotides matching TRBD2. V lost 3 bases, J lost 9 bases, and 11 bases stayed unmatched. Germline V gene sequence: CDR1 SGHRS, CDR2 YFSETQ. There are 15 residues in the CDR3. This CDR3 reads CASSWRTSFEGEQFF. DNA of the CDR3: TGCGCCAGCAGCTGGAGGACTAGCTTTGAGGGTGAGCAGTTCTTC.

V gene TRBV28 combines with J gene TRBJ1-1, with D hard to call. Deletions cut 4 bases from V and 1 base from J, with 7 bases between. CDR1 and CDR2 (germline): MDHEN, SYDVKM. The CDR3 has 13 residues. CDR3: CASSSPGNTEAFF. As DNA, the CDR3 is TGTGCCAGCAGTTCCCCGGGGAACACTGAAGCTTTCTTT.

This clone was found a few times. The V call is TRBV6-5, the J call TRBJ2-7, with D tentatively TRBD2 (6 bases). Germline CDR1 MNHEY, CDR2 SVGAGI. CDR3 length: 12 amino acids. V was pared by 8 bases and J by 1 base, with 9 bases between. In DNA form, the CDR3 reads TGTGCCAGCCACGGGACTTCCTACGAGCAGTACTTC. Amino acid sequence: CASHGTSYEQYF.

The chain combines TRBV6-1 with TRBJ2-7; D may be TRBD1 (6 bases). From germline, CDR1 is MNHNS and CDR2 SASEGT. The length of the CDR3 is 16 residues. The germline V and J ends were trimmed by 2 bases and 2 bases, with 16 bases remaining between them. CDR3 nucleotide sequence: TGTGCCAGCAGTGAAATAGGTGGACAGCGAACCTACGAGCAGTACTTC. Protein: CASSEIGGQRTYEQYF.

CDR3 loop: CASSFRGSSNQPQHF. The CDR3 DNA is TGTGCCAGTAGTTTTAGGGGCAGTAGCAATCAGCCCCAGCATTTT. The rearrangement uses TRBV19 and TRBJ1-5, with D perhaps TRBD1 (5 bases). The germline V and J ends were trimmed by 5 bases and 0 bases, with 11 bases remaining between them. Germline V gene sequence: CDR1 LNHDA, CDR2 SQIVND (reference sequence). The length of the CDR3 is 15 residues. Complete variable domain (other parts from reference TRBV19 and TRBJ1-5): DGGITQSPKYLFRKEGQNVTLSCEQNLNHDAMYWYRQDPGQGLRLIYYSQIVNDFQKGDIAEGYSVSREKKESFPLTVTSAQKNPTAFYLCASSFRGSSNQPQHFGDGTRLSIL.

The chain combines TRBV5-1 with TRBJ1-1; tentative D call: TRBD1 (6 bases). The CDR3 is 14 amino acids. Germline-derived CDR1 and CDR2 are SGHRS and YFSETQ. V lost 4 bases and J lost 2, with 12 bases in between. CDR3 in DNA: TGCGCCAGCAGCCACCGGACAGCCAACACTGAAGCTTTCTTT. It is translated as CASSHRTANTEAFF.

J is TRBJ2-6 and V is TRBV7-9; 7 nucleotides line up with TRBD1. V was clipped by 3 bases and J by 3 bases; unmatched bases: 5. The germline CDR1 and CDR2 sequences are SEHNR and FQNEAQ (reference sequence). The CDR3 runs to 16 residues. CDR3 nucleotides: TGTGCCAGCAGCTTCGCAGGGGGATTTGGGGCCAACGTCCTGACTTTC. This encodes CASSFAGGFGANVLTF.

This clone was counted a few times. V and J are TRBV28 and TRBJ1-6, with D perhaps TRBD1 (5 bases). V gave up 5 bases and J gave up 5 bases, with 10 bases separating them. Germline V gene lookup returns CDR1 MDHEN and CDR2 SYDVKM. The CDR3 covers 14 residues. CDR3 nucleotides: TGTGCCAGCAGTCCCCGACAGAATAATTCACCCCTCCACTTT. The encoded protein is CASSPRQNNSPLHF.

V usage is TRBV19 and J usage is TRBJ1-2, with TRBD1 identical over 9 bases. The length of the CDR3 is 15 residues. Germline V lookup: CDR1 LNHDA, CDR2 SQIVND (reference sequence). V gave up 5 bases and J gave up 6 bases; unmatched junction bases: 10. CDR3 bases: TGTGCCAGTAGTCCAGTGCCAGGGACAGGGAATGGCTACACCTTC. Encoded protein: CASSPVPGTGNGYTF.

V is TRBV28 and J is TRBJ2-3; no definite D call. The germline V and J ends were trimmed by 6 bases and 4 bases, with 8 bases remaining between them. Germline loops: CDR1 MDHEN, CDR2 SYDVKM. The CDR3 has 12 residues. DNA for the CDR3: TGTGCCAGCAGCCTACTCGCAGATACGCAGTATTTT. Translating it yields CASSLLADTQYF.

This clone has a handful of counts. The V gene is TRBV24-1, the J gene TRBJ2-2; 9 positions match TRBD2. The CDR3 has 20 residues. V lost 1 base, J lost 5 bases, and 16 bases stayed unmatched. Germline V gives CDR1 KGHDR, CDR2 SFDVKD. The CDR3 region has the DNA TGTGCCACCAGTGATTTCGCACAGGGGTTTGGCCTAGCGGGGACCGGGGAGCTGTTTTTT. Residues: CATSDFAQGFGLAGTGELFF.

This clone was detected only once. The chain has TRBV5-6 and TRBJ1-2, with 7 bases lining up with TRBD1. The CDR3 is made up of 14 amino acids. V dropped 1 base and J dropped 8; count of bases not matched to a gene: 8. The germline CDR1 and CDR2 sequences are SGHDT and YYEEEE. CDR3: CASSLTGTVGGYTF. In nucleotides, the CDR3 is TGTGCCAGCAGCTTGACCGGGACAGTCGGGGGCTACACCTTC. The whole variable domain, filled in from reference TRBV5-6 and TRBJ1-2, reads DAGVTQSPTHLIKTRGQQVTLRCSPKSGHDTVSWYQQALGQGPQFIFQYYEEEERQRGNFPDRFSGHQFPNYSSELNVNALLLGDSALYLCASSLTGTVGGYTFGSGTRLTVV.

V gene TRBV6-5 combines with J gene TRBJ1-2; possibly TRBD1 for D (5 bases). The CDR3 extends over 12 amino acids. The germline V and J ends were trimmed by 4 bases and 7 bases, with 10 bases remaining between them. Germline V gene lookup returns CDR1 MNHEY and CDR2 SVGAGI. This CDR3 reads CASSFQGGGYTF. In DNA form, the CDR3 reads TGTGCCAGCAGTTTCCAGGGCGGTGGCTACACCTTC.

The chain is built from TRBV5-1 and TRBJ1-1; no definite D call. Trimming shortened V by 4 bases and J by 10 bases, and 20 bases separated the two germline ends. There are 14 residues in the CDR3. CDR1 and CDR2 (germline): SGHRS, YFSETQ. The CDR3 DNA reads TGCGCCAGCAGCAACGGGTCCCCAACCCATCCAGCTTTCTTT. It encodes CASSNGSPTHPAFF.

The CDR3 nucleotides are TGTGCCAGCAGCTTAATCGGTTATAGGCGTCAAGGGACAGGGGCCAACGTCCTGACTTTC. This codes for CASSLIGYRRQGTGANVLTF. The chain joins TRBV7-8 to TRBJ2-6; possibly TRBD1 for D (6 bases). V shed 2 bases and J shed 4 bases, with 24 bases lying between them. CDR3 length: 20 amino acids. In germline, CDR1 is SGHVS, CDR2 FQNEAQ.

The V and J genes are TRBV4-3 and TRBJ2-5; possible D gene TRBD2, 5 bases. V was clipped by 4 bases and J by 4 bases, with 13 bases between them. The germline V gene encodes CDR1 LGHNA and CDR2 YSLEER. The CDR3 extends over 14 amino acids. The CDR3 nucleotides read TGCGCCAGCAGCCCGGAGGCATGGGGAGAGACCCAGTACTTC. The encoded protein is CASSPEAWGETQYF.

CDR3 region: CASRDSRDWNTEAFF. CDR3 bases: TGCGCCAGCAGGGACTCCCGGGACTGGAACACTGAAGCTTTCTTT. The chain carries TRBV5-1 and TRBJ1-1; D may be TRBD1 (5 bases). Germline V CDR1 and CDR2: SGHRS, YFSETQ. The CDR3 consists of 15 residues. V gave up 5 bases and J gave up 1 base, with 15 bases separating them. Complete variable domain (other parts from reference TRBV5-1 and TRBJ1-1): KAGVTQTPRYLIKTRGQQVTLSCSPISGHRSVSWYQQTPGQGLQFLFEYFSETQRNKGNFPGRFSGRQFSNSRSEMNVSTLELGDSALYLCASRDSRDWNTEAFFGQGTRLTVV.

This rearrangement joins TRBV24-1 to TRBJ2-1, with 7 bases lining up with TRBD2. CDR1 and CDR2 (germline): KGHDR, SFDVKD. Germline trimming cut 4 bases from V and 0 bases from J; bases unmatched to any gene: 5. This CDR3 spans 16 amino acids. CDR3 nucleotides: TGTGCCACCAGTGACCCCGCTAGCGGCTCCTACAATGAGCAGTTCTTC. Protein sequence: CATSDPASGSYNEQFF.

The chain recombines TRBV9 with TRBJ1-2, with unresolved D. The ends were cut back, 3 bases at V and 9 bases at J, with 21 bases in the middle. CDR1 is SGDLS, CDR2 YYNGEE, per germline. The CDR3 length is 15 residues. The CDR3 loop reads CASSESRSGLASYTF. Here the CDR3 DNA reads TGTGCCAGCAGCGAGAGTCGATCGGGTCTGGCTAGCTACACCTTC.

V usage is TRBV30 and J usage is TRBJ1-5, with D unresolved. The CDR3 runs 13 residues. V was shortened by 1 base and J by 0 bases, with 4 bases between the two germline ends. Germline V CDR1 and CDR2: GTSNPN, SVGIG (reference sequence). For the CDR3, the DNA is TGTGCCTGGAGTGCAGTTAGCAATCAGCCCCAGCATTTT. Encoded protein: CAWSAVSNQPQHF.